This TCR beta chain was captured in a study of beta chain features in type 1 diabetes. Reverse transcription of all isolated RNA meant that expressed TCRB transcripts were sequenced. Assay used: immunoSEQ multiplex PCR; TCRdb lists only in-frame clones, some missing. In the table there are about 400,000 clones, around an eighth of which are singletons. This CDR3 is 14 amino acids long. V dropped 6 bases and J dropped 0 bases, with 9 bases sitting between them. CDR1 and CDR2 from the germline V gene are MDHEN and SYDVKM. Findings and caveats of the study: The question of HLA type influencing TCRB rearrangement was one that remained unresolved here. Type 1 diabetes patients had fewer VDJ junction insertions and more deletions. PCR might show a preference for shorter templates, equally across patients and controls.

A few counts support this clone. What it binds is unknown. Sorting that relied on CD45RO/CCR7/CD25/CD127/CD95/CD27 yielded CD4+ naive, central memory, regulatory and stem cell-like memory cells. The chain links TRBV28 to TRBJ1-3; D ambiguous. This sequence was found in a man between 18 and 35 years old in good health. Sequences were obtained from naive CD4+ T cells from blood. The CDR3 DNA reads TGTGCCAGCAGCCGTAAGAGCTCTGGAAACACCATATATTTT. Amino acids: CASSRKSSGNTIYF.